These 25 T cell receptor beta chains were sequenced from one sample in a study of blood T cell repertoires in COVID-19. Assay used: immunoSEQ multiplex PCR; TCRdb lists only in-frame clones, some missing. This sample has roughly 240,000 clones, with approximately 85% found just once. The sequenced sample consisted of PBMCs or T cells enriched from blood (not recorded which). Receptor source: a woman between 50 and 59 years old with acute COVID-19.

In this sample, this clone turned up a few times. This chain joins TRBV6-5 and TRBJ2-7; possible D gene TRBD1, 6 bases. The length of the CDR3 is 15 residues. Germline CDR1 and CDR2: MNHEY and SVGAGI. Trimming pared 6 bases from V and 2 bases from J, leaving 17 bases between. The DNA for the CDR3 is TGTGCCAGCAGGAGAGGGCAGGGGTTAGCCTACGAGCAGTACTTC. Protein product: CASRRGQGLAYEQYF.

This rearrangement joins TRBV4-1 to TRBJ2-7; 9 bases agree with TRBD1. The CDR3 runs to 17 residues. CDR1 and CDR2 (germline): MGHRA, YSYEKL. The J segment lost 2 bases and the V segment lost 2 bases, leaving 10 bases of the junction unmatched. The CDR3 nucleotides read TGCGCCAGCAGCCAACCTTCCGGGACAGGGTACACCTACGAGCAGTACTTC. Encoded protein: CASSQPSGTGYTYEQYF.

The J gene is TRBJ1-1, the V gene TRBV7-2; D unclear. Germline CDR1 SGHTA, CDR2 FQGNSA. Trimming left V 5 bases short and J 11 bases short, with 21 bases between. The CDR3 length is 14 residues. The CDR3 sequence is CASSQNKGRRSAFF. DNA for the CDR3: TGTGCCAGCAGCCAAAACAAGGGAAGGAGGTCCGCTTTCTTT.

The genes are TRBV19 and TRBJ1-2; 7 bases fit TRBD1. The CDR3 has 14 residues. Trimming removed 4 bases from V and 2 bases from J; junction bases left unmatched: 4. From germline, CDR1 is LNHDA and CDR2 SQIVND (reference sequence). As DNA, the CDR3 is TGTGCCAGTAGTACCGGGACAGAAAACTATGGCTACACCTTC. It yields the protein CASSTGTENYGYTF. The complete variable domain, with remaining parts taken from reference TRBV19 and TRBJ1-2, reads DGGITQSPKYLFRKEGQNVTLSCEQNLNHDAMYWYRQDPGQGLRLIYYSQIVNDFQKGDIAEGYSVSREKKESFPLTVTSAQKNPTAFYLCASSTGTENYGYTFGSGTRLTVV.

This chain links TRBV6-5 with TRBJ1-2; the match to TRBD1 covers 7 bases. J gave up 3 bases and V 6 bases, and 10 bases lay outside the gene matches. The CDR3 consists of 15 residues. Germline values: CDR1 MNHEY, CDR2 SVGAGI. CDR3: CASRNTGAGDYGYTF. The CDR3 region has the DNA TGTGCCAGCAGGAACACAGGGGCCGGGGACTATGGCTACACCTTC.

The J gene is TRBJ2-5, the V gene TRBV5-1; 7 positions match TRBD1. In germline, CDR1 is SGHRS, CDR2 YFSETQ. This CDR3 has 15 residues. V lost 7 bases to trimming and J lost 1 base; unmatched junction nucleotides: 10. The CDR3 loop reads CASQARGQVQETQYF. The CDR3, as DNA: TGCGCCAGCCAAGCCCGCGGACAGGTCCAAGAGACCCAGTACTTC.

This clone appeared once. One end of the junction fails to match germline, which may point to a read error. The gene calls are TRBV5-1 and TRBJ1-2; D perhaps matches TRBD1 (6 bases). CDR1 is SGHRS, CDR2 YFSETQ, per germline. CDR3 length: 13 amino acids. CDR3 in amino acids: CASTLEGVDGYTF. The DNA of the CDR3 is TGCGCCAGCACCTTGGAGGGGGTCGACGGCTACACCTTC. The full variable domain, its missing parts supplied by reference TRBV5-1 and TRBJ1-2, is KAGVTQTPRYLIKTRGQQVTLSCSPISGHRSVSWYQQTPGQGLQFLFEYFSETQRNKGNFPGRFSGRQFSNSRSEMNVSTLELGDSALYLCASTLEGVDGYTFGSGTRLTVV.

The chain has TRBV30 and TRBJ1-1; 7 nucleotides align to TRBD1. CDR3 length equals 14 residues. V dropped 5 bases and J dropped 3; count of bases not matched to a gene: 9. The germline CDR1 and CDR2 sequences are GTSNPN and SVGIG (reference sequence). The CDR3 is CAWCHDRAYTEAFF. The CDR3 DNA reads TGTGCCTGGTGCCATGACAGGGCCTACACTGAAGCTTTCTTT.

The chain carries TRBV6-5 and TRBJ2-6; a weak D match, TRBD2 (6 bases). In germline, CDR1 is MNHEY, CDR2 SVGAGI. Deletions cut 2 bases from V and 2 bases from J, with 7 bases between. This CDR3 has 15 residues. CDR3 bases: TGTGCCAGCAGTTACGCGGGACCTGGGGCCAACGTCCTGACTTTC. Encoded protein: CASSYAGPGANVLTF.

The chain joins TRBV7-2 to TRBJ2-2; tentatively, D is TRBD1 (6 bases). Germline values: CDR1 SGHTA, CDR2 FQGNSA. Between the trimmed V and J ends, which lost 5 bases and 1 base, there was a span of 11 bases. The CDR3 contains 15 residues. The CDR3 region is CASSLDRKNTGELFF. The CDR3 DNA follows: TGTGCCAGCAGCCTGGACAGAAAGAACACCGGGGAGCTGTTTTTT.

The chain links TRBV19 to TRBJ2-3, with TRBD1 as a possible D gene (5 bases). The CDR3 is 14 residues long. V lost 5 bases, J lost 6 bases, and 15 bases lay in between. The germline V gene has CDR1 LNHDA and CDR2 SQIVND (reference sequence). The CDR3 is CASSPNRRWDTQYF. The DNA for the CDR3 is TGTGCCAGTAGTCCCAACAGGCGTTGGGATACGCAGTATTTT.

The chain carries TRBV3-1 (or the pseudogene TRBV3-2) and TRBJ1-5; D is possibly TRBD1 (5 bases). Germline CDR1 and CDR2: LGHDT and YNNKEL (reference sequence). The CDR3 extends over 15 amino acids. V lost 4 bases, J lost 0 bases, and 10 bases lay in between. CDR3 sequence reads: CASSPPGPSNQPQHF. The CDR3 DNA reads as TGTGCCAGCAGCCCCCCAGGGCCTAGCAATCAGCCCCAGCATTTT.

The chain recombines TRBV19 with TRBJ1-1; D perhaps matches TRBD1 (5 bases). The germline V gene has CDR1 LNHDA and CDR2 SQIVND (reference sequence). This CDR3 is 13 amino acids long. The V gene lost 11 bases and the J gene lost 0 bases, with 13 bases spanning the gap. DNA of the CDR3: TGTGCCTCACGGGGGACTCTGAACACTGAAGCTTTCTTT. Translation gives CASRGTLNTEAFF.

The chain carries TRBV12-5 and TRBJ2-1; TRBD2 agrees at 7 bases. The CDR3 loop spans 14 amino acids. CDR1 and CDR2 (germline): LGHNT, FRNRAP. Losses at the gene ends were 6 bases for V and 2 bases for J; bases not matched to a gene: 4. CDR3 sequence: CASGPLAAYNEQFF. CDR3 nucleotide sequence: TGTGCTAGTGGACCTCTAGCGGCCTACAATGAGCAGTTCTTC.

The chain combines TRBV19 with TRBJ1-2; tentative D call: TRBD1 (5 bases). The CDR3 sequence is 16 residues long. Germline V CDR1 and CDR2: LNHDA, SQIVND (reference sequence). V dropped 2 bases and J dropped 2 bases, with 15 bases sitting between them. CDR3 nucleotide sequence: TGTGCCAGTAGTATAAGGGGTGGAGCAGAGAACTATGGCTACACCTTC. This sequence encodes CASSIRGGAENYGYTF.

The chain combines TRBV5-1 with TRBJ1-2; D is unresolved. The length of the CDR3 is 16 residues. Per the germline V gene, CDR1 is SGHRS and CDR2 is YFSETQ. V was pared by 2 bases and J by 4 bases, with 18 bases between. The CDR3 DNA is TGCGCCAGCAGCTTCCCCGGGATTGGACTTAGCTATGGCTACACCTTC. Its translation is CASSFPGIGLSYGYTF.

J is TRBJ1-3 and V is TRBV9, with D hard to call. CDR1 and CDR2 (germline): SGDLS, YYNGEE. The CDR3 contains 14 residues. Trimming removed 4 bases at V and 4 bases at J, with 12 bases between. The CDR3 region has the DNA TGTGCCAGCAGCCCGACCCAGGCGGGAAACACCATATATTTT. It yields the protein CASSPTQAGNTIYF.

V usage is TRBV27 and J usage is TRBJ2-5; 11 nucleotides agree with TRBD1. V was clipped by 3 bases and J by 0 bases; unmatched bases: 3. The CDR3 consists of 16 residues. Per the germline V gene, CDR1 is MNHEY and CDR2 is SMNVEV (reference sequence). The CDR3: CASSFRDRGYQETQYF. The CDR3 DNA reads as TGTGCCAGCAGTTTCCGGGACAGGGGGTACCAAGAGACCCAGTACTTC.

In its sample, this clone was seen once. The chain joins TRBV19 to TRBJ2-5; TRBD2 matches 12 bases. Per germline, CDR1 LNHDA and CDR2 SQIVND (reference sequence). The CDR3 runs to 15 residues. Trimming removed 5 bases from V and 3 bases from J; junction bases left unmatched: 4. Written as DNA, the CDR3 is TGTGCCAGTAGTCCCAGGACTAGCGGGGAAGAGACCCAGTACTTC. It encodes CASSPRTSGEETQYF.

The chain recombines TRBV6-5 with TRBJ1-1, with D perhaps matching TRBD1 (5 bases). The CDR3 totals 14 residues. The V end was cut by 4 bases, the J end by 6 bases, with 15 bases between. CDR1 and CDR2 (germline): MNHEY, SVGAGI. DNA of the CDR3: TGTGCCAGCAGTTCGACCCTGCAGGGTCCTGAAGCTTTCTTT. It encodes CASSSTLQGPEAFF.

This sequence joins TRBV27 and TRBJ1-2, with 8 nucleotides matching TRBD1. The V segment lost 0 bases and the J segment 6 bases; nucleotides outside the gene matches: 6. The CDR3 extends over 15 amino acids. The V gene's germline CDR1 is MNHEY and CDR2 SMNVEV (reference sequence). CDR3 in DNA: TGTGCCAGCAGTTTATCGGCCAGGGGGCGGGATGGCTACACCTTC. Translating it yields CASSLSARGRDGYTF.

This chain uses TRBV18 with TRBJ2-1; 10 bases are a match to TRBD1. There are 18 residues in the CDR3. The V gene end was trimmed by 0 bases and the J gene end by 6 bases; junction bases not matched to a gene: 11. The V gene's germline CDR1 is KGHSH and CDR2 LQKENI. For the CDR3, the DNA is TGTGCCAGCTCACCACCGGGACAGGGGCCCTACTGGGGCAATGAGCAGTTCTTC. It translates to CASSPPGQGPYWGNEQFF.

As concerns this clone: Its ends do not fully match the called genes, so a read error is possible. This chain connects TRBV11-2 to TRBJ2-5; 11 bases fit TRBD1. CDR1 is SGHAT and CDR2 is FQNNGV in the germline V gene. CDR3 size: 15 residues. The CDR3 bases are TGTGCCAGCAGCTGGGGACAGGGGGACCAGGAGACCCAGTACTTC. This codes for CASSWGQGDQETQYF. The whole variable domain, filled in from reference TRBV11-2 and TRBJ2-5, reads EAGVAQSPRYKIIEKRQSVAFWCNPISGHATLYWYQQILGQGPKLLIQFQNNGVVDDSQLPKDRFSAERLKGVDSTLKIQPAKLEDSAVYLCASSWGQGDQETQYFGPGTRLLVL.

This clone came up a few times. The chain couples TRBV20-1 to TRBJ2-1; 8 bases are shared with TRBD2. J was trimmed by 5 bases and V by 3 bases; bases with no gene match: 9. Germline CDR1 DFQATT, CDR2 SNEGSKA (reference sequence). The CDR3 is 15 residues long. The CDR3 DNA follows: TGCAGTGCTAGTATCTTCGGACTAGCTGACAATGAGCAGTTCTTC. Translation: CSASIFGLADNEQFF.

The J gene is TRBJ1-5, the V gene TRBV21-1; the table assigns TRBD1, which was not confirmed against the DNA. TRBV21-1 is annotated as a pseudogene. This CDR3 is built from 14 residues. CDR3 region: CASTFRQGPQPQHF. Here the CDR3 DNA reads TGTGCCAGCACCTTTCGACAGGGCCCTCAGCCCCAGCATTTT.